This T cell receptor beta chain was identified during a study of tumor-infiltrating lymphocytes in localized non-small cell lung cancer. TCRdb keeps only in-frame clones here, not all; method: immunoSEQ multiplex PCR. Of 14,000 to 15,000 clones listed, around 81% are singletons. The CDR3 has 21 amino acids. Germline V CDR1 and CDR2: LGHNA, YSLEER. Losses at the gene ends were 0 bases for V and 2 bases for J; bases not matched to a gene: 13. The rearrangement uses TRBV4-3 and TRBJ2-5; 15 nucleotides agree with TRBD2. The sample comprised lung tumor tissue. The TCR originated in a human donor with non-small cell lung cancer. The CDR3: CASSQENGLAGGPSEQETQYF. CDR3 nucleotide sequence: TGCGCCAGCAGCCAAGAAAATGGACTAGCGGGAGGGCCTTCGGAACAAGAGACCCAGTACTTC.